This paragraph covers one T cell receptor (beta chain) sequence. This sample is part of a study of blood T cell repertoires in COVID-19. At the level of the study: From T cells, B-cell-depleted T cells, or PBMCs came the material, which was cDNA or gDNA.

Per germline, CDR1 SGDLS and CDR2 YYNGEE. V gave up 3 bases and J gave up 3 bases; unmatched junction bases: 2. This CDR3 contains 15 residues. Repertoires were generated with immunoSEQ multiplex PCR, while TCRdb's copy carries only in-frame clones and drops some. Counted here are about 440,000 clones, 75% to 90% occurring once; the ten biggest clones make up 4% to 4.5%. The sequenced sample was peripheral blood. The TCR sequence derives from a woman between 25 and 40 years old with acute or convalescent COVID-19. The J gene is TRBJ1-6, the V gene TRBV9; 8 nucleotides line up with TRBD1. CDR3 DNA: TGTGCCAGCAGCGAAGGGACAGGCTATAATTCACCCCTCCACTTT. It encodes CASSEGTGYNSPLHF.